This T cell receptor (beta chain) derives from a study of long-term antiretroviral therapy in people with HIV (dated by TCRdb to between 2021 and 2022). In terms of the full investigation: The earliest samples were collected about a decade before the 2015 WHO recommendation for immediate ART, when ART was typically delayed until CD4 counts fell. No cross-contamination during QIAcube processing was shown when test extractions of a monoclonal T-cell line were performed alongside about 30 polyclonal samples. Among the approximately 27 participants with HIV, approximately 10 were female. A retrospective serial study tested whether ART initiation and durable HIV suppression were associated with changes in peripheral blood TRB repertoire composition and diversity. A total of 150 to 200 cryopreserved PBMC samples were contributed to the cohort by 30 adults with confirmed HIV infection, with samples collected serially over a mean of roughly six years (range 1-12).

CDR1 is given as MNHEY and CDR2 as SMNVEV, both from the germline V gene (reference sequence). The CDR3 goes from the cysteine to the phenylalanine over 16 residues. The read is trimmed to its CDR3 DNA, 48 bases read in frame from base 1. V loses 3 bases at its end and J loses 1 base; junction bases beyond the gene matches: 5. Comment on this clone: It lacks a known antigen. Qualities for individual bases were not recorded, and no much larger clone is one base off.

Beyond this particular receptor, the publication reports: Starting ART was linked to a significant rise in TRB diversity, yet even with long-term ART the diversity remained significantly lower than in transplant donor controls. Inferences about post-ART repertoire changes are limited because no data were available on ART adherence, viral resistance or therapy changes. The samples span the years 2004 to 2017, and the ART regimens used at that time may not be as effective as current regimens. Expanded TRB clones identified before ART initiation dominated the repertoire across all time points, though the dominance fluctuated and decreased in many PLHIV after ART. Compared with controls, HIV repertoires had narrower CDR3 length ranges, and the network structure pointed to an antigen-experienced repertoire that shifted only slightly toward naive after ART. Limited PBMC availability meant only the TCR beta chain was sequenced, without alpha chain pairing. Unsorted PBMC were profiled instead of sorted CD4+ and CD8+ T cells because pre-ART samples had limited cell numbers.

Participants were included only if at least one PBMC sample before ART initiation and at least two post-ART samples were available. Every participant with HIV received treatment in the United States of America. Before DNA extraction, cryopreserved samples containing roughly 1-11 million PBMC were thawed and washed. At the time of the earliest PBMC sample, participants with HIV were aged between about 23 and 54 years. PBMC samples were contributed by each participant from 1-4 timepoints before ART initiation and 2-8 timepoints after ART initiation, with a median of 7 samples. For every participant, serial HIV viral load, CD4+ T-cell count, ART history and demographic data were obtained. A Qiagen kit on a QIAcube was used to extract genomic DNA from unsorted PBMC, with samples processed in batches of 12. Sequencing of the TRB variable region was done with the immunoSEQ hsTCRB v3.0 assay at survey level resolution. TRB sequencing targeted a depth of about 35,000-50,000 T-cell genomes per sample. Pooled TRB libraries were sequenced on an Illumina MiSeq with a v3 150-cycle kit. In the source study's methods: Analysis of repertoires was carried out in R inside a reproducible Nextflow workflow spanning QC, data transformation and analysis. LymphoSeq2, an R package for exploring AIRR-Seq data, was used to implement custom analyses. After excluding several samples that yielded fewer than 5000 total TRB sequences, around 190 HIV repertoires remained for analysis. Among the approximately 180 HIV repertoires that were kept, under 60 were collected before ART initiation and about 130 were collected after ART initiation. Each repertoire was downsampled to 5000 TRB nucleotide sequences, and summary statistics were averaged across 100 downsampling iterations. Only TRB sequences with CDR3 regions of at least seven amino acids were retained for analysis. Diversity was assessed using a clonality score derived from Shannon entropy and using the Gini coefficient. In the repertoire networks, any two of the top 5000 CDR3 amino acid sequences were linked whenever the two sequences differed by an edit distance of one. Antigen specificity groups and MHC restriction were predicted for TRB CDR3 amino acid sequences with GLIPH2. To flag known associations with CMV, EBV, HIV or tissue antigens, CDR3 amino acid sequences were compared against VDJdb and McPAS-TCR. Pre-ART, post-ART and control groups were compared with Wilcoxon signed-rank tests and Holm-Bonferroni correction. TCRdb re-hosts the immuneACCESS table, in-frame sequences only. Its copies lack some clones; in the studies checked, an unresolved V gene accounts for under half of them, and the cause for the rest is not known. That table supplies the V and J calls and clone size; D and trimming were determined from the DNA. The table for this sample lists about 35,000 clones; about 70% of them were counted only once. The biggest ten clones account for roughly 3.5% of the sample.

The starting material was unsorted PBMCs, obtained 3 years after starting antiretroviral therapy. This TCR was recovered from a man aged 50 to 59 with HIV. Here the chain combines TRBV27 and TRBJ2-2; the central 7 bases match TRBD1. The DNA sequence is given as TGTGCCAGCAGTTTTTACGGGACAGTGAACACCGGGGAGCTGTTTTTT. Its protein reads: CASSFYGTVNTGELFF.